The present T cell receptor beta chain was sequenced within a study of cytotoxic CD8 clonotypes in ibrutinib-treated CLL (TCRdb year 2021). General notes on the study: In this cohort, around 15 patients were treatment-naive and ten to twelve were relapsed/refractory, while 17 to 18 had unmutated IGHV. Responses were partial in 24 patients and complete in 2; after median about 70 months follow-up, roughly 14 stayed in remission and some twelve progressed. Response samples were obtained after a median of 12 months of treatment, with a range of about 6 to 36 months. An average of approximately 260,000 productive templates and 94,082 productive rearrangements was obtained per sample. Of the 86 participants in the trial, about 25 had longitudinal samples available. Cryopreserved peripheral blood mononuclear cells were collected at three points: before therapy, at response, and at either sustained remission or disease progression.

Based on the germline V gene, the CDR1 and CDR2 sequences are LGHNA and YNFKEQ. From cysteine to phenylalanine, the CDR3 is 18 amino acids long. Only CDR3 DNA remains: 54 bases, in frame from the first base. Trimmed from V: 0 bases; trimmed from J: 9 bases; junction bases lacking a gene match: 15. In regard to this clone: No antigen is known for it. The record has no base qualities; no much larger clone is one base away.

Each clonotype received, on average, around 10x coverage in deep resolution sequencing performed on a MiSeq, where the target depth lay between 1 in 1 million and 1 in 200,000 T cells. The immunoSEQ hsTCRB Kit was used to generate the TCR beta libraries. As for the authors' bioinformatics: The data were analyzed with ImmunoSEQ Analyzer and ImmunoSEQ Data Assistant, and V, D and J gene assignments followed IMGT definitions. Clonality, which ranges from 0 to 1, was calculated as one minus the normalized Shannon entropy of productive rearrangement frequencies. Only overrepresented clonotypes making up at least 0.05% of the repertoire of each patient were included in the public clonotype analysis. Repertoires from 10 to 15 age-matched healthy donors in immuneACCESS were used as clonality controls. TCRdb stores this immuneACCESS table with in-frame sequences only. Part of the clones is absent; in the studies checked, under half of the shortfall reflects unresolved V genes, and no reason is known for the rest. Clone size and V and J calls were adopted from that table, with D and trimming inferred from the DNA. The sample has 15,000 to 20,000 clones on record, 68% of them singletons. The ten largest clonotypes hold over 15% of the sample.

Overall study outcomes, separate from this receptor: Baseline clonality was found to be higher than that of age-matched healthy donors and was strongly correlated with circulating CD8+ T-cell counts. Clonality rose at ibrutinib response, remained stable during sustained remission, and dropped back toward baseline at progression. Public clonotypes were rare and either shrank or stayed stable during treatment, and the rise in clonality at ibrutinib response reflected expansion of private clonotypes. Lymph node repertoires were not examined, and the timing of sampling was not matched between patients in sustained remission and those whose disease progressed.

For TCR beta library preparation, about 2.2 micrograms of genomic DNA was extracted from cryopreserved PBMCs. Longitudinal blood samples from CLL patients receiving ibrutinib monotherapy were subjected to high-throughput TCR beta sequencing. The patients took part in an open-label, single-center phase 2 trial of ibrutinib monotherapy. This TCR was sampled from a human donor with chronic lymphocytic leukemia. Sequencing used PBMCs, obtained before ibrutinib treatment. Recombination joined TRBV4-2 with TRBJ2-7, and 12 junctional nucleotides match TRBD2. CDR3 protein: CASSQDGPASGGAYWQYF. The DNA sequence follows: TGTGCCAGCAGCCAAGATGGCCCGGCTAGCGGGGGGGCTTATTGGCAGTACTTC.